This T cell receptor beta chain was sequenced for a study of control samples from healthy donors and cancer patients. The data were produced by immunoSEQ multiplex PCR, yet TCRdb's version contains in-frame clones alone and is incomplete. The sample carries approximately 87,000 clones, roughly nine tenths recorded once. The germline gives CDR1 SGHTA, CDR2 FQGNSA. The CDR3 contains 16 residues. J lost 6 bases, V lost 5 bases, and 9 bases had no gene match. The rearrangement links TRBV7-2 to TRBJ2-3; 12 bases match TRBD2. The receptor's source is a man aged 50 to 60 in good health. The sequenced material came from blood. The CDR3 DNA sequence: TGTGCCAGCAGCCAATCTAGCGGGGGGGCCCGCGATACGCAGTATTTT. Its protein is CASSQSSGGARDTQYF.